This T cell receptor beta chain was recovered during a study of Ad26.COV2.S vaccination and SARS-CoV-2 variants. Using immunoSEQ multiplex PCR, the repertoire was profiled, and TCRdb retains in-frame clones only, with some absent. In the table there are approximately 90,000 clones, approximately 77% of which are singletons. Trimming took 3 bases from V and 3 from J; bases not matched to a gene: 1. Germline V gene lookup returns CDR1 KGHSH and CDR2 LQKENI. This CDR3 is 14 amino acids long. Here the sequenced sample was peripheral blood, taken after recovery from COVID-19. V is TRBV18 and J is TRBJ2-5; 10 nucleotides align to TRBD2. The receptor's source is a human donor who had recovered from COVID-19. The CDR3 protein is CASSPGLAKETQYF. The CDR3 DNA reads TGTGCCAGCTCACCGGGACTAGCGAAAGAGACCCAGTACTTC.